Reported below is one T cell receptor (beta chain). Its antigen is currently unknown. Using immunoSEQ multiplex PCR, the repertoire was profiled, and TCRdb retains in-frame clones only, with some absent. In the table there are 85,000 to 110,000 clones, 93% of which are singletons. This record comes from a study of graft-versus-host responses after intestinal transplantation. General study results and limits: Some GvH clones were seen earlier in gut or blood, suggesting intestinal origin.

The clonotype was recovered from a human donor who received an intestinal transplant. The input for sequencing was unstimulated CD8+ T cells sorted from spleen or lymph node cells, taken before intestinal transplant.

CDR3 residues: CASSSGGNIQYF. CDR3 DNA sequence: TGTGCCAGTAGTTCGGGGGGAAACATTCAGTACTTC. The J gene is TRBJ2-4, the V gene TRBV19; TRBD2 matches 7 bases. Germline values: CDR1 LNHDA, CDR2 SQIVND (reference sequence). With 5 bases clipped from V and 6 bases from J, the junction kept 1 base outside the gene matches. The CDR3 is 12 residues long.